A single TCR beta chain is shown here with its context. These data are taken from a study of blood T cell repertoires in COVID-19. Turning to the study itself: The origin of the acute and convalescent COVID-19 samples was the United States, Italy and Spain. Nucleic acid was either cDNA or gDNA, and it came from T cells, B-cell-depleted T cells, or PBMCs.

Profiled with immunoSEQ multiplex PCR; TCRdb holds only in-frame clones, not every one. The table records a few hundred thousand clones, around 90% of them present only once. The length of the CDR3 is 15 residues. J was trimmed by 3 bases and V by 8 bases; bases with no gene match: 12. The germline gives CDR1 SGHTA, CDR2 FQGTGA. The specimen sequenced was peripheral blood. This TCR was sampled from a man aged 60-69 years with acute or convalescent COVID-19. The rearrangement uses TRBV7-3 and TRBJ2-5, with 7 bases fitting TRBD1. The CDR3 DNA sequence: TGTGCCAGCGACACCCCCGGGACAGAGAAAGAGACCCAGTACTTC. Translation gives CASDTPGTEKETQYF.